The clone carrying this T cell receptor (beta chain) was counted a few times. Its antigen is unidentified. This sample was included in a study of early T cells in non-severe SARS-CoV-2 infection. Study-wide findings and caveats: Clonotype matching in VDJdb favored anti-spike CD8 responses and did not capture private and CD4 specificities.

TCRdb fed the 5' RACE reads into MiXCR, producing one record per CDR3 protein. The table records some 100,000 distinct CDR3 sequences, approximately 15% of them present only once. There are 14 residues in the CDR3. Trimming removed 1 base at V and 6 bases at J, with 9 bases between. Germline lookup yields CDR1 SEHNR and CDR2 FQNEAQ (reference sequence). Sequencing was performed on whole blood. This chain uses TRBV7-9 with TRBJ2-2, with D possibly TRBD1 on 6 matching bases. The TCR sequence derives from an adult who was a healthcare worker with PCR-confirmed SARS-CoV-2 infection or an uninfected control (not recorded which). The CDR3 sequence is CASSLEGVSGELFF. The CDR3 DNA is TGTGCCAGCAGCTTAGAGGGGGTTTCCGGGGAGCTGTTTTTT.